A single sample is the source of the 13 T cell receptor beta chains below, sequenced in a study of graft-versus-host responses after intestinal transplantation. TCRdb's table, derived via immunoSEQ multiplex PCR, lists solely in-frame clones and lacks some. The table records about 99,000 clones, over 75% of them present only once. Their antigen targets remain unknown. The sample consisted of unstimulated CD4+ T cells sorted from spleen or lymph node cells, taken before intestinal transplant. All receptors come from a human donor who received an intestinal transplant.

The chain carries TRBV9 and TRBJ1-1, with D unresolved. CDR3 size: 14 residues. In germline, CDR1 is SGDLS, CDR2 YYNGEE. V dropped 2 bases and J dropped 5 bases, with 13 bases sitting between them. Here the CDR3 DNA reads TGTGCCAGCAGCGTGGAGGGTGGAGATACTGAAGCTTTCTTT. Encoded protein: CASSVEGGDTEAFF.

The chain employs TRBV9 and TRBJ2-1; 12 nucleotides match TRBD2. Germline V CDR1 and CDR2: SGDLS, YYNGEE. CDR3 length equals 15 residues. The junction had 5 bases not matched to a gene; V was cut back by 4 bases and J by 6 bases. The CDR3 region is CASSPTSGGFNEQFF. The CDR3 nucleotides are TGTGCCAGCAGCCCTACTAGCGGGGGGTTCAATGAGCAGTTCTTC.

V gene TRBV6-6 combines with J gene TRBJ1-5; TRBD1 is a possible D gene (5 bases). The CDR3 loop spans 15 amino acids. CDR1 is MNHNY and CDR2 is SVGAGI in the germline V gene (reference sequence). Trimming removed 7 bases at V and 4 bases at J, with 17 bases between. The CDR3 spells CASKPGRGTNQPQHF. The CDR3 bases are TGTGCCAGCAAGCCGGGGAGGGGAACAAATCAGCCCCAGCATTTT.

The V call is TRBV11-2, the J call TRBJ1-5; D is unresolved. Germline lookup yields CDR1 SGHAT and CDR2 FQNNGV. The germline V and J ends were trimmed by 1 base and 7 bases, with 11 bases remaining between them. This CDR3 is built from 14 residues. The CDR3 DNA reads as TGTGCCAGCAGCTTAGGAGGGTCCGGGCAGCCCCAGCATTTT. This encodes CASSLGGSGQPQHF.

The gene calls are TRBV6-1 and TRBJ1-1; D gene unclear. The CDR3 contains 13 residues. Trimming pared 6 bases from V and 0 bases from J, leaving 8 bases between. Germline CDR1 is MNHNS and CDR2 is SASEGT. The CDR3 DNA follows: TGTGCCAGCAGGATACAACTGAACACTGAAGCTTTCTTT. Encoded protein: CASRIQLNTEAFF.

The gene calls are TRBV25-1 and TRBJ2-3; 12 nucleotides line up with TRBD2. Germline CDR1 and CDR2: MGHDK and SYGVNS. V was pared by 0 bases and J by 3 bases, with 1 base of the junction left unmatched. The CDR3 sequence is 16 residues long. The CDR3 loop reads CASSEYLAGGTDTQYF. Written as DNA, the CDR3 is TGTGCCAGCAGTGAATACCTAGCGGGGGGGACAGATACGCAGTATTTT.

The chain employs TRBV7-6 and TRBJ2-3; D uncertain. Trimming cost V 2 bases and J 3 bases, with 12 bases left between them. CDR1 SGHVS and CDR2 FNYEAQ come from the germline V gene. This CDR3 contains 15 residues. Here the CDR3 reads CASSLTWLQTDTQYF. The CDR3 DNA is TGTGCCAGCAGCTTAACTTGGTTGCAGACAGATACGCAGTATTTT.

This clone has a handful of counts. The chain has TRBV4-1 and TRBJ2-5; the match to TRBD1 covers 7 bases. V lost 2 bases and J lost 2; bases outside the gene matches: 11. This CDR3 region has 17 residues. Germline CDR1 MGHRA, CDR2 YSYEKL. In nucleotides, the CDR3 is TGCGCCAGCAGCCAATCCGGGACAGCGCCCTTTCAAGAGACCCAGTACTTC. Its translation is CASSQSGTAPFQETQYF.

This clone is a singleton in its sample. The J gene is TRBJ1-5, the V gene TRBV15, with D perhaps TRBD1 (5 bases). Per germline, CDR1 LNHNV and CDR2 YYDKDF (reference sequence). Trimming stripped 0 bases from V and 0 bases from J, with 15 bases between. This CDR3 region has 18 residues. In DNA form, the CDR3 reads TGTGCCACCAGCAGAGAGGGACTAGGGAGGTATAGCAATCAGCCCCAGCATTTT. Translation: CATSREGLGRYSNQPQHF.

CDR3 DNA: TGTGCCAGCAGCGTGGGGGGCACTGAAGCTTTCTTT. Protein product: CASSVGGTEAFF. V and J are TRBV6-5 and TRBJ1-1; TRBD1 is a possible D gene (5 bases). In germline, CDR1 is MNHEY, CDR2 SVGAGI. This CDR3 spans 12 amino acids. Trimming took off 6 bases at V and 4 bases at J, with 9 bases between the two ends.

This clone has only one observation. The chain couples TRBV5-6 to TRBJ2-5, with TRBD1 as a possible D gene (5 bases). This CDR3 has 15 residues. Deletions cut 0 bases from V and 4 bases from J, with 13 bases between. The germline CDR1 and CDR2 sequences are SGHDT and YYEEEE. The CDR3 region is CASSLGAARGETQYF. For the CDR3, the DNA is TGTGCCAGCAGCTTGGGGGCCGCAAGGGGAGAGACCCAGTACTTC.

This clone was recorded once. This chain joins TRBV29-1 and TRBJ2-7, with TRBD2 matching 9 bases. The J segment lost 0 bases and the V segment lost 5 bases, leaving 5 bases of the junction unmatched. The germline gives CDR1 SQVTM, CDR2 ANQGSEA. CDR3 length: 14 amino acids. CDR3 amino acids: CSVKREVSSYEQYF. CDR3 coding DNA: TGCAGCGTTAAGCGGGAGGTGAGCTCCTACGAGCAGTACTTC.

This clone showed up just a few times. The chain employs TRBV30 and TRBJ2-7, with a weak D call TRBD2 (6 bases). The CDR3 spans 15 residues. The germline CDR1 and CDR2 sequences are GTSNPN and SVGIG (reference sequence). Trimming took 5 bases from V and 3 from J, leaving 20 bases between them. CDR3 sequence: CAWGEQVRDFYEQYF. CDR3 DNA: TGTGCCTGGGGGGAACAGGTCCGGGACTTCTACGAGCAGTACTTC.